The 23 T cell receptor beta chains below all came from one sample that was sequenced in a study of cytomegalovirus exposure and HLA in healthy donors. Use of 60 Vbeta and 13 Jbeta primers characterized the PCR. Clones were sequenced by immunoSEQ multiplex PCR, and TCRdb holds only the in-frame ones, with some missing. Counted here are 55,000 to 85,000 clones, roughly 70% occurring once; the ten biggest clones make up about 12%. The sequencing input was PBMCs. These receptors all stem from a woman between 40 and 50 years old in good health and CMV-seropositive.

The J gene is TRBJ1-2, the V gene TRBV10-3, with D perhaps matching TRBD1 (6 bases). V was shortened by 2 bases and J by 2 bases, with 9 bases between the two germline ends. CDR1 ENHRY and CDR2 SYGVKD come from the germline V gene. The CDR3 covers 14 residues. CDR3 protein: CAISERGTNYGYTF. CDR3 bases: TGTGCCATCAGTGAGAGGGGGACCAACTATGGCTACACCTTC.

The genes are TRBV20-1 and TRBJ1-1, with TRBD1 as a possible D gene (5 bases). V was cut by 6 bases and J by 8 bases, with 13 bases left in between. The CDR3 sequence is 11 residues long. CDR1 and CDR2 from the germline V gene are DFQATT and SNEGSKA (reference sequence). CDR3 loop: CSAERGLEAFF. The CDR3 bases are TGCAGTGCCGAGCGGGGCCTCGAAGCTTTCTTT.

A word on this clone: At one of its ends the junction is not consistent with the germline gene, which may arise from a read error. The gene calls are TRBV6-5 and TRBJ2-3; D is unresolved. Germline V gene sequence: CDR1 MNHEY, CDR2 SVGAGI. The CDR3 totals 11 residues. The CDR3 DNA is TGTGCCAGCAGTTACGGCGAGGTAGCCCCGTTT. Translated, it gives CASSYGEVAPF.

The chain joins TRBV10-3 to TRBJ1-3; 9 bases align to TRBD1. This CDR3 is built from 15 residues. Germline CDR1 ENHRY, CDR2 SYGVKD. V lost 10 bases to trimming and J lost 4 bases; unmatched junction nucleotides: 11. The CDR3 here is CANGGGQGSGNTIYF. DNA of the CDR3: TGTGCCAACGGAGGAGGACAGGGGTCGGGAAACACCATATATTTT.

The chain has TRBV5-8 and TRBJ1-6, with 7 bases lining up with TRBD1. The CDR3 totals 14 residues. Germline assignment: CDR1 SGHTS and CDR2 YDEGEE. With 5 bases clipped from V and 7 bases from J, the junction kept 6 bases outside the gene matches. The CDR3 protein is CASRTGIRNSPLHF. The CDR3 DNA reads TGTGCCAGCAGGACAGGGATTAGGAATTCACCCCTCCACTTT.

This clone was counted once. The chain carries TRBV10-1 and TRBJ2-7; 7 nucleotides match TRBD1. Germline V lookup: CDR1 WNHNN, CDR2 SYGVQD (reference sequence). The J segment lost 6 bases and the V segment lost 7 bases, leaving 15 bases of the junction unmatched. The CDR3 totals 15 residues. CDR3 amino acids: CASNYTDRAPGEQYF. CDR3 DNA: TGCGCCAGCAATTACACCGACAGGGCCCCCGGCGAGCAGTACTTC.

This clone was seen repeatedly, ten times or more. The chain combines TRBV10-1 with TRBJ1-6; D may be TRBD1 (6 bases). CDR1 and CDR2 (germline): WNHNN, SYGVQD (reference sequence). The V gene lost 7 bases and the J gene lost 7 bases, with 11 bases spanning the gap. The CDR3 is 13 residues long. The CDR3 sequence: CASNGQQNSPLHF. CDR3 bases: TGCGCCAGCAACGGACAGCAAAATTCACCCCTCCACTTT.

The V gene is TRBV6-5, the J gene TRBJ1-4, with D hard to call. Trimming pared 3 bases from V and 5 bases from J, leaving 10 bases between. The CDR3 is made up of 14 amino acids. Germline CDR1 is MNHEY and CDR2 is SVGAGI. For the CDR3, the DNA is TGTGCCAGCAGTTATTTACAGATGAATGAAAAACTGTTTTTT. This sequence encodes CASSYLQMNEKLFF.

This clone was detected only a few times. The chain has TRBV5-6 and TRBJ2-7; tentative D call: TRBD1 (6 bases). CDR1 is SGHDT and CDR2 is YYEEEE in the germline V gene. Between the trimmed V and J ends, which lost 6 bases and 0 bases, there was a span of 10 bases. This CDR3 is 13 amino acids long. The CDR3: CASKQGSSYEQYF. CDR3 DNA: TGTGCCAGCAAGCAGGGGAGCTCCTACGAGCAGTACTTC.

Concerning this clone itself: The CDR3 ends on some other residue instead of the conserved phenylalanine or tryptophan, so this is likely a read error. This sequence joins TRBV7-9 and TRBJ1-2, with 7 bases lining up with TRBD1. The CDR3 length is 11 residues. Germline CDR1 and CDR2: SEHNR and FQNEAQ (reference sequence). Unmatched junction bases numbered 1, after V lost 1 base and J lost 11 bases. The CDR3 DNA sequence: TGTGCCAGCAGCTTAGGCAGGGGGTACACCCTC. This sequence encodes CASSLGRGYTL.

V is TRBV5-1 and J is TRBJ1-4; D is perhaps TRBD1 (6 bases). Trimming shortened V by 4 bases and J by 8 bases, and 18 bases separated the two germline ends. The CDR3 contains 15 residues. Germline CDR1 SGHRS, CDR2 YFSETQ. The DNA of the CDR3 is TGCGCCAGCAGCCCGACAGGCCCCCCGGAGGAAAAACTGTTTTTT. It codes for CASSPTGPPEEKLFF.

The chain is built from TRBV18 and TRBJ2-1; 13 bases match TRBD2. Germline V gene sequence: CDR1 KGHSH, CDR2 LQKENI. The CDR3 consists of 17 residues. V lost 3 bases and J lost 5; bases outside the gene matches: 7. CDR3 coding DNA: TGTGCCAGCTCACCGAAAGGGACTAGCGGGGCCCACAATGAGCAGTTCTTC. Protein product: CASSPKGTSGAHNEQFF. The variable domain in full, with the rest retrieved from reference TRBV18 and TRBJ2-1, is NAGVMQNPRHLVRRRGQEARLRCSPMKGHSHVYWYRQLPEEGLKFMVYLQKENIIDESGMPKERFSAEFPKEGPSILRIQQVVRGDSAAYFCASSPKGTSGAHNEQFFGPGTRLTVL.

This clone has only a few counts. The chain joins TRBV5-1 to TRBJ2-7; TRBD2 matches at 8 bases. V was pared by 1 base and J by 4 bases, with 4 bases of the junction left unmatched. The CDR3 totals 14 residues. Germline V gene sequence: CDR1 SGHRS, CDR2 YFSETQ. The CDR3, as DNA: TGCGCCAGCAGCTTGTCGGGGGGGAGATACGAGCAGTACTTC. Its protein product is CASSLSGGRYEQYF.

The CDR3 nucleotides are TGTGCCAGCAGCCAAGCCGGGACAGGGGACTACGAGCAGTACTTC. Translated, it gives CASSQAGTGDYEQYF. V and J are TRBV14 and TRBJ2-7; TRBD1 aligns across 10 bases. The CDR3 totals 15 residues. V was clipped by 1 base and J by 3 bases; unmatched bases: 3. Germline-derived CDR1 and CDR2 are SGHDN and FVKESK.

Notes on this clone: At the DNA level, this CDR3 is encoded by other sequences in the same sample as well. This chain joins TRBV20-1 and TRBJ1-1; 7 nucleotides line up with TRBD1. This CDR3 is built from 11 residues. In germline, CDR1 is DFQATT, CDR2 SNEGSKA (reference sequence). V shed 7 bases and J 2 bases; nucleotides not matched to a gene: 1. This CDR3 is CSGQGNTEAFF. Here the CDR3 DNA reads TGCAGTGGACAGGGAAACACTGAAGCTTTCTTT.

The chain joins TRBV7-2 to TRBJ2-1; 9 bases are a match to TRBD2. V shed 8 bases and J 8 bases; nucleotides not matched to a gene: 13. The CDR3 is made up of 15 amino acids. Germline CDR1 is SGHTA and CDR2 is FQGNSA. The CDR3 loop is CASARGAGGFDEQFF. For the CDR3, the DNA is TGTGCCAGCGCTAGAGGGGCGGGGGGGTTCGATGAGCAGTTCTTC. The variable domain in full, with the rest retrieved from reference TRBV7-2 and TRBJ2-1, is GAGVSQSPSNKVTEKGKDVELRCDPISGHTALYWYRQSLGQGLEFLIYFQGNSAPDKSGLPSDRFSAERTGGSVSTLTIQRTQQEDSAVYLCASARGAGGFDEQFFGPGTRLTVL.

This clone was counted only a few times. The J gene is TRBJ2-7, the V gene TRBV18, with D perhaps TRBD2 (5 bases). Deletions cut 2 bases from V and 5 bases from J, with 10 bases between. CDR1 is KGHSH, CDR2 LQKENI, per germline. The CDR3 loop spans 13 amino acids. CDR3 sequence (DNA): TGTGCCAGCTCACCAGAGGGCGGCAACGAGCAGTACTTC. Translating it yields CASSPEGGNEQYF.

The V call is TRBV5-4, the J call TRBJ1-1; perhaps TRBD1 as D (5 bases). With 4 bases removed from V and 7 bases from J, the gap between germline ends came to 14 bases. The CDR3 totals 13 residues. The germline gives CDR1 SGHNT, CDR2 YYREEE (reference sequence). DNA for the CDR3: TGTGCCAGCAGCCCAATATCCCAGGGTGAAGCTTTCTTT. Residues: CASSPISQGEAFF.

The genes are TRBV5-1 and TRBJ2-7; D is possibly TRBD2 (5 bases). From germline, CDR1 is SGHRS and CDR2 YFSETQ. CDR3 length equals 15 residues. The V end was cut by 4 bases, the J end by 1 base, with 15 bases between. The CDR3 nucleotides read TGCGCCAGCAGCCCGGGGTCCCCATATTCCTACGAGCAGTACTTC. Its translation is CASSPGSPYSYEQYF.

By share, this clone counts as medium-sized. V is TRBV2 and J is TRBJ1-1; D unresolved. The CDR3 has 17 residues. Trimming removed 6 bases at V and 0 bases at J, with 20 bases between. The germline gives CDR1 SNHLY, CDR2 FYNNEI. The CDR3 sequence: CASRGISGFSMNTEAFF. The CDR3 nucleotides read TGTGCCAGCAGGGGGATTAGCGGTTTTTCCATGAACACTGAAGCTTTCTTT. The entire variable domain, with the rest obtained from reference TRBV2 and TRBJ1-1, is as follows: EPEVTQTPSHQVTQMGQEVILRCVPISNHLYFYWYRQILGQKVEFLVSFYNNEISEKSEIFDDQFSVERPDGSNFTLKIRSTKLEDSAMYFCASRGISGFSMNTEAFFGQGTRLTVV.

The chain combines TRBV5-1 with TRBJ1-6, with D possibly matching TRBD1 (6 bases). Trimming took off 4 bases at V and 7 bases at J, with 18 bases between the two ends. Germline V gene sequence: CDR1 SGHRS, CDR2 YFSETQ. The CDR3 has 16 residues. In DNA, the CDR3 is TGCGCCAGCAGCCTCCCTCCAGGACAGCCGAATTCACCCCTCCACTTT. Protein product: CASSLPPGQPNSPLHF.

V usage is TRBV7-9 and J usage is TRBJ2-3, with 7 bases identical to TRBD2. V trimming: 8 bases; J trimming: 5 bases; junction bases outside the gene matches: 10. CDR1 and CDR2 from the germline V gene are SEHNR and FQNEAQ (reference sequence). This CDR3 contains 14 residues. The CDR3 region has the DNA TGTGCCAGCGAATACGGCGGGGAGGGAGATACGCAGTATTTT. This sequence encodes CASEYGGEGDTQYF.

This sequence joins TRBV10-2 and TRBJ2-5; D unclear. The CDR3 has 13 amino acids. Trimming stripped 6 bases from V and 5 bases from J, with 13 bases between. CDR1 is WSHSY and CDR2 is SAAADI in the germline V gene. The CDR3: CASSDTRRETQYF. CDR3 nucleotides: TGCGCCAGCAGCGATACCCGTCGGGAGACCCAGTACTTC.